The next 10 T cell receptor beta chains were all read from a single sample in a study of monozygotic twins with inflammatory bowel disease. TCRdb processed the 5' RACE reads again and assigns one entry to each CDR3 protein, with no DNA. In total, the table holds a few hundred thousand distinct CDR3 sequences. The sequencing sample was made of blood. These receptors all come from a human donor with ulcerative colitis or Crohn's disease, or a healthy co-twin of an affected twin (not recorded which).

The chain recombines TRBV6-2 or TRBV6-3 with TRBJ2-1; TCRdb calls TRBD2, which cannot be checked without DNA. This CDR3 spans 20 amino acids. Germline V gene sequence: CDR1 MNHEY, CDR2 SVGEGT. The CDR3: CASSSLPGLAGAIVYNEQFF.

The chain has TRBV5-1 and TRBJ2-7; TCRdb proposes TRBD1, but this gene call is untestable without DNA. This CDR3 is built from 14 residues. In germline, CDR1 is SGHRS, CDR2 YFSETQ. The CDR3 here is CASSFRGQGGEQYF.

V and J are TRBV18 and TRBJ2-1; as DNA is missing, the TRBD2 call by TCRdb cannot be tested. Germline V gene lookup returns CDR1 KGHSH and CDR2 LQKENI. This CDR3 has 17 amino acids. CDR3 sequence: CASSRRLAGGTIYEQFF. The whole variable domain, filled in from reference TRBV18 and TRBJ2-1, reads NAGVMQNPRHLVRRRGQEARLRCSPMKGHSHVYWYRQLPEEGLKFMVYLQKENIIDESGMPKERFSAEFPKEGPSILRIQQVVRGDSAAYFCASSRRLAGGTIYEQFFGPGTRLTVL.

The V and J genes are TRBV20-1 and TRBJ2-5; TCRdb gives TRBD1 as the D gene, but with no DNA this cannot be confirmed. The V gene's germline CDR1 is DFQATT and CDR2 SNEGSKA (reference sequence). This CDR3 has 15 amino acids. The CDR3 here is CSASDPRTRQETQYF.

The gene calls are TRBV2 and TRBJ1-5; TCRdb reports TRBD1, a call that lacks DNA to check it against. In germline, CDR1 is SNHLY, CDR2 FYNNEI. The CDR3 length is 16 residues. Here the CDR3 reads CASSSALGQGVQPQHF.

This chain joins TRBV3-1 and TRBJ1-2. Looked up from germline, CDR1 is LGHDT and CDR2 is YNNKEL (reference sequence). CDR3 length equals 14 residues. The CDR3 protein is CASSPASGTGGYTF.

The chain links TRBV6-5 to TRBJ2-7; TCRdb picks TRBD2, but there is no DNA to check that call. Germline V gene sequence: CDR1 MNHEY, CDR2 SVGAGI. This CDR3 is 16 amino acids long. CDR3 amino acids: CASSYPAERGNYEQYF.

The V call is TRBV18, the J call TRBJ2-4; TCRdb's D call, TRBD1, is unchecked because there is no DNA. CDR1 and CDR2 from the germline V gene are KGHSH and LQKENI. The CDR3 totals 16 residues. The CDR3 sequence: CASSWDTPLAKNIQYF.

This sequence joins TRBV5-1 and TRBJ2-3; absent DNA, TCRdb's TRBD2 call cannot be checked. The CDR3 sequence is 15 residues long. Germline V CDR1 and CDR2: SGHRS, YFSETQ. CDR3 loop: CASSYLAGGQDTQYF.

The V call is TRBV5-1, the J call TRBJ2-1; checking the TCRdb D call of TRBD1 is not possible without DNA. Germline CDR1 is SGHRS and CDR2 is YFSETQ. The CDR3 sequence is 13 residues long. CDR3: CASSSGQGNEQFF.